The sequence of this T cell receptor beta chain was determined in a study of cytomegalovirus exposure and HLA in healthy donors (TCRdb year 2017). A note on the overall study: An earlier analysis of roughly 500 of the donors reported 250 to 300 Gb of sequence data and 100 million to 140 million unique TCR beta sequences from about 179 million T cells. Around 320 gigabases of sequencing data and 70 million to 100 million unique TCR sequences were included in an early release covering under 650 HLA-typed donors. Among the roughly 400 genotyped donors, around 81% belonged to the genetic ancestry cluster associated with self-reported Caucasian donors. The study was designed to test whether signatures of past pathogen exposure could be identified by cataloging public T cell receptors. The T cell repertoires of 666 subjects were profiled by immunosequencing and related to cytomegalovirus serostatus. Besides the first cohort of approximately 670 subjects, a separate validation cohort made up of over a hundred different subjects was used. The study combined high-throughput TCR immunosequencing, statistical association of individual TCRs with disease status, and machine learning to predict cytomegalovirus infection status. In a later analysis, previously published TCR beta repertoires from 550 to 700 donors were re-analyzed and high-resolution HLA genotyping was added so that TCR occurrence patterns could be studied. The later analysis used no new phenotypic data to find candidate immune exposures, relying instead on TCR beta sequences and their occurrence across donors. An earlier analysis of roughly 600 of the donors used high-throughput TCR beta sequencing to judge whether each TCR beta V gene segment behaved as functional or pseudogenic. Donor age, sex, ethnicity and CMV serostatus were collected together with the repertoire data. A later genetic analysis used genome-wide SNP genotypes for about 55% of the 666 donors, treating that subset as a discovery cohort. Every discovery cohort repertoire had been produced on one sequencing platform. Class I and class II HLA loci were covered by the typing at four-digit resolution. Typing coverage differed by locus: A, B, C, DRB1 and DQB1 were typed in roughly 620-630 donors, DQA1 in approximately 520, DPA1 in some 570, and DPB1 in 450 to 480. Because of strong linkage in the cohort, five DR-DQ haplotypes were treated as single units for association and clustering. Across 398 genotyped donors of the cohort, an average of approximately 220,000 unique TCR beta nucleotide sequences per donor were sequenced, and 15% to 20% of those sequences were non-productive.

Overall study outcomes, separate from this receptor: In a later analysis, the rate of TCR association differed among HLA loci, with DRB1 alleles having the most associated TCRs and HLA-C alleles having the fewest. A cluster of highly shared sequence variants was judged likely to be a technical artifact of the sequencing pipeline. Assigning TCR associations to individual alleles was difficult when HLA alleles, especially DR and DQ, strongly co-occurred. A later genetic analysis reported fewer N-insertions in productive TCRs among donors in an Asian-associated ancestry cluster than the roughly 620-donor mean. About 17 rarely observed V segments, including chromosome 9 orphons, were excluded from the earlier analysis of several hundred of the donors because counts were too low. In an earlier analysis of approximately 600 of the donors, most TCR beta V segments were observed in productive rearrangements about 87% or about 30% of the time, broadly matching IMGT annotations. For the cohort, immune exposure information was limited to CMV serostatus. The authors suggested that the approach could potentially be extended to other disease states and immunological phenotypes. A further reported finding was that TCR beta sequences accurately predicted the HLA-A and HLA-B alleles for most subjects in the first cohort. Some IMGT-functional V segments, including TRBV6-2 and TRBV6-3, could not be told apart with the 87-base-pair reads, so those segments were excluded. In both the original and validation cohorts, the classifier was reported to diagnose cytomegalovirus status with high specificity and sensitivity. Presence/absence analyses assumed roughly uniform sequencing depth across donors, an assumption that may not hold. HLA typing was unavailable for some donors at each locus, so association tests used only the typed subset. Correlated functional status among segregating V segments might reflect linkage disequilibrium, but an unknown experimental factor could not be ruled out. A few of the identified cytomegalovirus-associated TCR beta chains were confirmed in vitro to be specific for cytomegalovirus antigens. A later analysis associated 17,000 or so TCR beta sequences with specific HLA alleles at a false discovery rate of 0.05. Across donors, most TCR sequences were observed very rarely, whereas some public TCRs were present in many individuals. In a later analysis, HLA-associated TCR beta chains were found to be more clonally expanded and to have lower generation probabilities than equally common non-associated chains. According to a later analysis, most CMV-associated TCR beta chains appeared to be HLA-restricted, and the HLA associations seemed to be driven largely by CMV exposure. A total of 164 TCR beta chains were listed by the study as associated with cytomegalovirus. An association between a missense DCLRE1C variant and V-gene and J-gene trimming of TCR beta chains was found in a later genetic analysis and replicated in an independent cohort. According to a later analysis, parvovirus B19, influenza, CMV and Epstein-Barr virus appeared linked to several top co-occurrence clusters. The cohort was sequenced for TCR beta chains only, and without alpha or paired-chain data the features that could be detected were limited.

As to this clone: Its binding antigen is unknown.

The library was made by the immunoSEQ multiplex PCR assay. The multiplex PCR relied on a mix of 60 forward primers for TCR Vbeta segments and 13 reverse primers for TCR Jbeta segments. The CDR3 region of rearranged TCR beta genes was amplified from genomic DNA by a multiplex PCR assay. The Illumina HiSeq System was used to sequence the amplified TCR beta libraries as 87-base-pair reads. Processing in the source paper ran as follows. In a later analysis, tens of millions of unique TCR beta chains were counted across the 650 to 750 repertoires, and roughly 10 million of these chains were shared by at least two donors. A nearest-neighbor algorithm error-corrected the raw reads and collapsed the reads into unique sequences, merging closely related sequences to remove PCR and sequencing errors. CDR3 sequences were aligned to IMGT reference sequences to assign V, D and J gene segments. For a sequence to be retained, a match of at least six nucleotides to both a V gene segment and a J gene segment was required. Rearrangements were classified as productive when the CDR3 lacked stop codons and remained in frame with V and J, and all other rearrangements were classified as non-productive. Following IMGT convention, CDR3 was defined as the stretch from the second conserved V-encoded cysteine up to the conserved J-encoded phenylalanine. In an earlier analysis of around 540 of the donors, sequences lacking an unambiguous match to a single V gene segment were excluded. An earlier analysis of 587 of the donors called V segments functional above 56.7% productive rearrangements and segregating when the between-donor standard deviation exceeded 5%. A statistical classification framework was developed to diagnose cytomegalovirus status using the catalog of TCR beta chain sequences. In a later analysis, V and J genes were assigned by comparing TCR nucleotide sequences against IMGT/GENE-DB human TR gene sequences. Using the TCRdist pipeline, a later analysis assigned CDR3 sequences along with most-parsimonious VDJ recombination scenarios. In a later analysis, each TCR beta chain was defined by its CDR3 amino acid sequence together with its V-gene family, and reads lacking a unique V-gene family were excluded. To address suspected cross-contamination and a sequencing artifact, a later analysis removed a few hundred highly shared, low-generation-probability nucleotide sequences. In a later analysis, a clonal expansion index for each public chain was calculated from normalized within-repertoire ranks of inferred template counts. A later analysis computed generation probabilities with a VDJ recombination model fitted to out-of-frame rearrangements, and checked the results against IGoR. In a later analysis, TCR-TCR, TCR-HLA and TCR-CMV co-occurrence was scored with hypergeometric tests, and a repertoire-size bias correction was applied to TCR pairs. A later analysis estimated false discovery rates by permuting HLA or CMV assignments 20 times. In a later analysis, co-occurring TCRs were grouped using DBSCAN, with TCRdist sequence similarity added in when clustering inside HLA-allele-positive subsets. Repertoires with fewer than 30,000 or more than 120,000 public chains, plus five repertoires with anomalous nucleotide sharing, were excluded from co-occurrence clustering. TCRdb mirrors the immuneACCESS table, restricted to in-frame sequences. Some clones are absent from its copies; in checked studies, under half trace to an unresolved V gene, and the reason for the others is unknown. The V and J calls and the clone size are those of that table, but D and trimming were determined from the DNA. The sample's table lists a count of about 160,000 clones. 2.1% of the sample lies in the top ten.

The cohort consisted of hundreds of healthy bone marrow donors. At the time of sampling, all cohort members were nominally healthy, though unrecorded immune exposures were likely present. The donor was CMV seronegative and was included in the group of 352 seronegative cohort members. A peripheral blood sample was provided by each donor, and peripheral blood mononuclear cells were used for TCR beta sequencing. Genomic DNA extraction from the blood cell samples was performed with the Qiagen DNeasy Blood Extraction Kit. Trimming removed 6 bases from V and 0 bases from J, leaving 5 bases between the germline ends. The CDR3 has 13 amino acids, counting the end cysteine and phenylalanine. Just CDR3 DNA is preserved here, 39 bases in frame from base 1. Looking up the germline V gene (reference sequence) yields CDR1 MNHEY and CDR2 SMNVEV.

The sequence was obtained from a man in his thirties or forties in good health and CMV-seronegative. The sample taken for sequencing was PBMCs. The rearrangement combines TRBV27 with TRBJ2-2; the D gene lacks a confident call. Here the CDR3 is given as CASSPANTGELFF. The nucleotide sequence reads TGTGCCAGCAGCCCCGCGAACACCGGGGAGCTGTTTTTT.